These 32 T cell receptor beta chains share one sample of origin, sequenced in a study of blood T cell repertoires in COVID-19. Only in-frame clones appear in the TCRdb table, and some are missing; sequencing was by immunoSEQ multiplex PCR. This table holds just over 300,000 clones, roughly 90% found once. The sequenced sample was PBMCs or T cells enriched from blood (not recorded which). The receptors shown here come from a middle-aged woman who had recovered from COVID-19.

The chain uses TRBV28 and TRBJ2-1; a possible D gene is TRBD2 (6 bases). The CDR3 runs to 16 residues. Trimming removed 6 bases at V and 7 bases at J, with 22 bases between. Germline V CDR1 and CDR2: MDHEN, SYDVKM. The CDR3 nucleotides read TGTGCCAGCAGGCATCATTTAGCTTGGGGGGAGAATGAGCAGTTCTTC. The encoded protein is CASRHHLAWGENEQFF. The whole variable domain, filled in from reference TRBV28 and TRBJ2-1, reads DVKVTQSSRYLVKRTGEKVFLECVQDMDHENMFWYRQDPGLGLRLIYFSYDVKMKEKGDIPEGYSVSREKKERFSLILESASTNQTSMYLCASRHHLAWGENEQFFGPGTRLTVL.

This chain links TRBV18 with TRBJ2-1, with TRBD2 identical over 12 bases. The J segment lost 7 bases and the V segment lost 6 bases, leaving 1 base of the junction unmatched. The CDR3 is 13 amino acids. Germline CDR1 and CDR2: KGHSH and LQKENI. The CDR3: CASSTSGSNEQFF. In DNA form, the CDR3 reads TGTGCCAGCTCGACTAGCGGGAGTAATGAGCAGTTCTTC.

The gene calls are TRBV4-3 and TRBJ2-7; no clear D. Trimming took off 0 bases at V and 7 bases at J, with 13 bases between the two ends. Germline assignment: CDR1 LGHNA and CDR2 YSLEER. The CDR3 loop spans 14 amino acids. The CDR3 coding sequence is TGCGCCAGCAGCCAAGATTATCGCCGAGAGGAGCAGTACTTC. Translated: CASSQDYRREEQYF.

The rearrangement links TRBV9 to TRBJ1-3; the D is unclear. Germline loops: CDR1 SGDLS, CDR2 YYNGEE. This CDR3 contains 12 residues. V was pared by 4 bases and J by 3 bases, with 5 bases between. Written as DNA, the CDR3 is TGTGCCAGCAGCCCAGGTGGAAACACCATATATTTT. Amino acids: CASSPGGNTIYF. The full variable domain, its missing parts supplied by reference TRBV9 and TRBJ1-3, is DSGVTQTPKHLITATGQRVTLRCSPRSGDLSVYWYQQSLDQGLQFLIQYYNGEERAKGNILERFSAQQFPDLHSELNLSSLELGDSALYFCASSPGGNTIYFGEGSWLTVV.

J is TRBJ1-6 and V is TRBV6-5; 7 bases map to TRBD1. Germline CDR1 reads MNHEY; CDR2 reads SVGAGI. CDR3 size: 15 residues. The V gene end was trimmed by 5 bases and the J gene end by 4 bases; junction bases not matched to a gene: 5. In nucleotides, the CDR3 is TGTGCCAGCAGTCCCCCGACAGGGTATAATTCACCCCTCCACTTT. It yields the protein CASSPPTGYNSPLHF.

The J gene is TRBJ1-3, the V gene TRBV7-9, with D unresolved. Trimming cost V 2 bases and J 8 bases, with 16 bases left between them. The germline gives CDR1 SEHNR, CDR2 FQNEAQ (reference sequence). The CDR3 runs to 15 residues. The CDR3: CASSLTRVRKDTIYF. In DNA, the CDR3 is TGTGCCAGCAGCTTAACGAGGGTGCGGAAAGACACCATATATTTT.

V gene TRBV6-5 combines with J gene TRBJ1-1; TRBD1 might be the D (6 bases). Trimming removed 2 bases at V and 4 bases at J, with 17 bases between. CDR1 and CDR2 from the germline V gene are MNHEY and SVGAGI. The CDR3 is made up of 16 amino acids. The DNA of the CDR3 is TGTGCCAGCAGTTACCTTTTACAGGGTTTGGGCACTGAAGCTTTCTTT. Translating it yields CASSYLLQGLGTEAFF.

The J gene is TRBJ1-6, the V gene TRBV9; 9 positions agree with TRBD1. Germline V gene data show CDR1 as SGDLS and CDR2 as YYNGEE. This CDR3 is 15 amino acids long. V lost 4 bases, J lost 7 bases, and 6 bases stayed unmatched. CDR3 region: CASSTGQGPNSPLHF. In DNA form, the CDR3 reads TGTGCCAGCAGCACCGGACAGGGGCCGAATTCACCCCTCCACTTT. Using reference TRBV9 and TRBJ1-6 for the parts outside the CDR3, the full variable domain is DSGVTQTPKHLITATGQRVTLRCSPRSGDLSVYWYQQSLDQGLQFLIQYYNGEERAKGNILERFSAQQFPDLHSELNLSSLELGDSALYFCASSTGQGPNSPLHFGNGTRLTVT.

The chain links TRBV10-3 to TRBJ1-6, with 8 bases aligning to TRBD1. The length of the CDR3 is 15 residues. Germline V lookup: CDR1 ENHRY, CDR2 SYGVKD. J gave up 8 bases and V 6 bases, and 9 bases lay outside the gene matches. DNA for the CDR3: TGTGCCATCAGCAAGACAGGGGAAAGTGATTCACCCCTCCACTTT. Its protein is CAISKTGESDSPLHF.

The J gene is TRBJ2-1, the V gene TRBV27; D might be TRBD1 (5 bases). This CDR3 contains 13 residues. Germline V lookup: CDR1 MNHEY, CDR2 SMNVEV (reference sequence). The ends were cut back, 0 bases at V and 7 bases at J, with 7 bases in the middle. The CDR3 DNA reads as TGTGCCAGCAGTTTATCAGGGGCGAATGAGCAGTTCTTC. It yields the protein CASSLSGANEQFF.

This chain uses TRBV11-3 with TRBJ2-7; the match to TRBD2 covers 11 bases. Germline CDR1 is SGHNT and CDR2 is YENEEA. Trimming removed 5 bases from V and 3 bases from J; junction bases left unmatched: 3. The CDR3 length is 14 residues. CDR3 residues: CASSASGRNYEQYF. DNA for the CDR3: TGTGCCAGCAGCGCTAGCGGGAGGAACTACGAGCAGTACTTC.

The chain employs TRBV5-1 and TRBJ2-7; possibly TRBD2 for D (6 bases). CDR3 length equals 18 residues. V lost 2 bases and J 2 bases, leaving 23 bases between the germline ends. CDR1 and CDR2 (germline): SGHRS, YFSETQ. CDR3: CASSFEGSGAAGPYEQYF. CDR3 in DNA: TGCGCCAGCAGCTTTGAGGGCTCTGGGGCAGCGGGCCCCTACGAGCAGTACTTC.

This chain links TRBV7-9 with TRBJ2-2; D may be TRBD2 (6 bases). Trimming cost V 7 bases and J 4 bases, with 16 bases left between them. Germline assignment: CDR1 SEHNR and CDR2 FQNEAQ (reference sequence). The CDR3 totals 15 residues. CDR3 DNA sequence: TGTGCCAGCACAGTCGGGTCCGGGGGCACCGGGGAGCTGTTTTTT. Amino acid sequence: CASTVGSGGTGELFF.

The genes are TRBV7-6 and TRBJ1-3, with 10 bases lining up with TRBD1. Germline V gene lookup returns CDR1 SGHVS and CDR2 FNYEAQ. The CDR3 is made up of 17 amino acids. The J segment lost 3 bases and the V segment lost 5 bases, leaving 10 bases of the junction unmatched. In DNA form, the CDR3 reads TGTGCCAGCAGCCCGAAAGGGGACAGGGGTCTTGGAAACACCATATATTTT. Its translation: CASSPKGDRGLGNTIYF. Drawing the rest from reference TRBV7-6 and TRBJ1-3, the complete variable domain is GAGVSQSPRYKVTKRGQDVALRCDPISGHVSLYWYRQALGQGPEFLTYFNYEAQQDKSGLPNDRFSAERPEGSISTLTIQRTEQRDSAMYRCASSPKGDRGLGNTIYFGEGSWLTVV.

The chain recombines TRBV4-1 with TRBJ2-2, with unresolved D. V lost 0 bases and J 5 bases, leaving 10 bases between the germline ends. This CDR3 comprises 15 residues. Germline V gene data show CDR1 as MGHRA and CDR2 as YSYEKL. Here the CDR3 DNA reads TGCGCCAGCAGCCAAGAACACCCGTGGACCGGGGAGCTGTTTTTT. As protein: CASSQEHPWTGELFF.

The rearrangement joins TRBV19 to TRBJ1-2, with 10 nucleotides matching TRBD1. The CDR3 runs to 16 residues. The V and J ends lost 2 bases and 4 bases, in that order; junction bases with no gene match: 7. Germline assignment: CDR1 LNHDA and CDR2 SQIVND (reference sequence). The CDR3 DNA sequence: TGTGCCAGTAGTATAAAGACAGGGGGCAAGTTCTATGGCTACACCTTC. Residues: CASSIKTGGKFYGYTF.

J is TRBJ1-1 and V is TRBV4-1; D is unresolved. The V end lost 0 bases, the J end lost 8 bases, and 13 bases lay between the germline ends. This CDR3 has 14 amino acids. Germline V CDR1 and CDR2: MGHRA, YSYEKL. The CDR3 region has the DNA TGCGCCAGCAGCCAAGAAACCACAAGGAGGGAAGCTTTCTTT. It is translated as CASSQETTRREAFF.

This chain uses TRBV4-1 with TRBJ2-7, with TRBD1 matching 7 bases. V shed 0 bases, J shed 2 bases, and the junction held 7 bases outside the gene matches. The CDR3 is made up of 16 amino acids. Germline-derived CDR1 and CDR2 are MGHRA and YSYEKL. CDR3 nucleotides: TGCGCCAGCAGCCAAGATCCGGGGACAGCCCCCTACGAGCAGTACTTC. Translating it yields CASSQDPGTAPYEQYF.

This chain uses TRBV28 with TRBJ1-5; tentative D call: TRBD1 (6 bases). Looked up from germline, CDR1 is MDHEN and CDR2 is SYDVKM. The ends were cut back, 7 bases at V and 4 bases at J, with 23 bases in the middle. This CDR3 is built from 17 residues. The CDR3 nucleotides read TGTGCCAGCACCATCACTGGGACACTTAGCATGAATCAGCCCCAGCATTTT. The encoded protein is CASTITGTLSMNQPQHF. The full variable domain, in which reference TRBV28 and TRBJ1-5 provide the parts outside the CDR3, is DVKVTQSSRYLVKRTGEKVFLECVQDMDHENMFWYRQDPGLGLRLIYFSYDVKMKEKGDIPEGYSVSREKKERFSLILESASTNQTSMYLCASTITGTLSMNQPQHFGDGTRLSIL.

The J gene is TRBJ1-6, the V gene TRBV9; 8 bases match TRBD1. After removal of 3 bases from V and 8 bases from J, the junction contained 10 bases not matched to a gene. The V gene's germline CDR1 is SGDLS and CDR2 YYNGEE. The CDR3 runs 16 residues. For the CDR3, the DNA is TGTGCCAGCAGCGGAGACAGGGGCCTTTCGGATTCACCCCTCCACTTT. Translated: CASSGDRGLSDSPLHF. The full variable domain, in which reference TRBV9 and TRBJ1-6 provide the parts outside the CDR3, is DSGVTQTPKHLITATGQRVTLRCSPRSGDLSVYWYQQSLDQGLQFLIQYYNGEERAKGNILERFSAQQFPDLHSELNLSSLELGDSALYFCASSGDRGLSDSPLHFGNGTRLTVT.

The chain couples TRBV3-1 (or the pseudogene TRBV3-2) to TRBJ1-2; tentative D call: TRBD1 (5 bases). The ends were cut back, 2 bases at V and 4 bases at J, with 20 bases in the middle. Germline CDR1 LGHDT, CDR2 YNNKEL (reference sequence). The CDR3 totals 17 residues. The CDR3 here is CASSQYDRGLTPYGYTF. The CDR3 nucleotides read TGTGCCAGCAGCCAATACGATAGGGGACTCACCCCCTATGGCTACACCTTC.

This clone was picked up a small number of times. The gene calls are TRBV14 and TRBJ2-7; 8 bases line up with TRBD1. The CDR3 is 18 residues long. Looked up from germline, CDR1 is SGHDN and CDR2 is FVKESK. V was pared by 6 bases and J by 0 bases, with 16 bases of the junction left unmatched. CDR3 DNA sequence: TGTGCCAGCAGTCGAGACCGACAGGGGACTCCTCTCTCCTACGAGCAGTACTTC. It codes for CASSRDRQGTPLSYEQYF.

The CDR3 coding sequence is TGTGCCAGCAGTTTCAGGGGTTCCTACGAGCAGTACTTC. This sequence encodes CASSFRGSYEQYF. The chain couples TRBV12-3 or TRBV12-4 to TRBJ2-7; D may be TRBD1 (6 bases). V lost 3 bases to trimming and J lost 1 base, with 7 bases between them. This CDR3 is built from 13 residues.

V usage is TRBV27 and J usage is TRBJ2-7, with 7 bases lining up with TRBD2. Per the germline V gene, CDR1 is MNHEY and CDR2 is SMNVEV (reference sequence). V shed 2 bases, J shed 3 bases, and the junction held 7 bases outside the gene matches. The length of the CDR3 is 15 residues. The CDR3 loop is CASSLSGVGNYEQYF. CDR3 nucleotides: TGTGCCAGCAGTTTAAGCGGGGTAGGGAACTACGAGCAGTACTTC.

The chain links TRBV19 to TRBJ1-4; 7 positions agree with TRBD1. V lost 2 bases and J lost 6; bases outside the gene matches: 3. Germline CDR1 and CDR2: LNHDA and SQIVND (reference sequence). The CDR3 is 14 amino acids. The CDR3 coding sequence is TGTGCCAGTAGTATAAACAGGGGAGATGAAAAACTGTTTTTT. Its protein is CASSINRGDEKLFF. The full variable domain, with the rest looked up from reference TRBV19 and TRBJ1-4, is DGGITQSPKYLFRKEGQNVTLSCEQNLNHDAMYWYRQDPGQGLRLIYYSQIVNDFQKGDIAEGYSVSREKKESFPLTVTSAQKNPTAFYLCASSINRGDEKLFFGSGTQLSVL.

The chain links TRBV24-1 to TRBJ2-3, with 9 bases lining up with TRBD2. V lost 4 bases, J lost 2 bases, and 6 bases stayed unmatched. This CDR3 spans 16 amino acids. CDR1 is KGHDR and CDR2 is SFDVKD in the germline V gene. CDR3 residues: CATSDPTSGLTDTQYF. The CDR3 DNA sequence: TGTGCCACCAGTGACCCGACTAGCGGCCTCACAGATACGCAGTATTTT.

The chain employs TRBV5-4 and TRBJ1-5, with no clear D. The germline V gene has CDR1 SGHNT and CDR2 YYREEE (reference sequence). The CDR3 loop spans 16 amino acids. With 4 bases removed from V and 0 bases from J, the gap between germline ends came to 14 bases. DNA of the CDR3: TGTGCCAGCAGCCACGGACTGAACCTTAGCAATCAGCCCCAGCATTTT. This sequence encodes CASSHGLNLSNQPQHF. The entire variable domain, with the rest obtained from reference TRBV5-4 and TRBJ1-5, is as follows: ETGVTQSPTHLIKTRGQQVTLRCSSQSGHNTVSWYQQALGQGPQFIFQYYREEENGRGNFPPRFSGLQFPNYSSELNVNALELDDSALYLCASSHGLNLSNQPQHFGDGTRLSIL.

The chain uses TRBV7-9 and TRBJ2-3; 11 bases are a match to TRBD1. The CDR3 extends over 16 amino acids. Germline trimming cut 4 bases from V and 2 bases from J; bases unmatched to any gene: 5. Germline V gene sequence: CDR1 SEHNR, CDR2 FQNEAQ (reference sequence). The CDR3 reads CASSSPGQGVTDTQYF. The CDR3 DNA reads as TGTGCCAGCAGCTCCCCGGGACAGGGGGTCACAGATACGCAGTATTTT.

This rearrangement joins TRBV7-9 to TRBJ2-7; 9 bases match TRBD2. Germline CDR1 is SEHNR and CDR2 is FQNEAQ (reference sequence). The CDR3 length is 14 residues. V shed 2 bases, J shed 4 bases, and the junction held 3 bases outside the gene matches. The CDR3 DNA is TGTGCCAGCAGCTTAATCGCGGGAGGGTACGAGCAGTACTTC. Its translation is CASSLIAGGYEQYF.

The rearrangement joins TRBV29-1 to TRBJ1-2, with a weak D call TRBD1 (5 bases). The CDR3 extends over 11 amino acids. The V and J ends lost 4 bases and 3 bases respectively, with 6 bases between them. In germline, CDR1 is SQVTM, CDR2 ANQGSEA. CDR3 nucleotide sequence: TGCAGCGTTGCACAGGACTATGGCTACACCTTC. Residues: CSVAQDYGYTF.

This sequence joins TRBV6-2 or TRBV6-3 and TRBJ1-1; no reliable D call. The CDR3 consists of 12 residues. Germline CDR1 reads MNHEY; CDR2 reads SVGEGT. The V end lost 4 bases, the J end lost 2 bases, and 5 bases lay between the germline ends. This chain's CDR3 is CASSFLNTEAFF. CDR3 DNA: TGTGCCAGCAGTTTTTTAAACACTGAAGCTTTCTTT.

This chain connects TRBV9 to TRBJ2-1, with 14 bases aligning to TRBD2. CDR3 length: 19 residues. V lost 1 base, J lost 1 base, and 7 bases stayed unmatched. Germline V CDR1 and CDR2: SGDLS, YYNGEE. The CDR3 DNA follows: TGTGCCAGCAGCGTATGGGGGACTAGCGGGGGATCTTCCTACAATGAGCAGTTCTTC. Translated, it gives CASSVWGTSGGSSYNEQFF.